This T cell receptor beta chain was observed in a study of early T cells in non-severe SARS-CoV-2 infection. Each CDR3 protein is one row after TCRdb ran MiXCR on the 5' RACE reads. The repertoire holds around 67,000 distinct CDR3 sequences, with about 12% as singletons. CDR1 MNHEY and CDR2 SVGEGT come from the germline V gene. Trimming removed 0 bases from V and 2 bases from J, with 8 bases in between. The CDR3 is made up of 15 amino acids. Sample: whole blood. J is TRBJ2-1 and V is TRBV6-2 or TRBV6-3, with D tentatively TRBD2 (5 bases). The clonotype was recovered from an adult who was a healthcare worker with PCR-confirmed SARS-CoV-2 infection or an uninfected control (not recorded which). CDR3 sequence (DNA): TGTGCCAGCAGTTACTCGGGGAGAGCCTACAATGAGCAGTTCTTC. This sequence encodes CASSYSGRAYNEQFF.